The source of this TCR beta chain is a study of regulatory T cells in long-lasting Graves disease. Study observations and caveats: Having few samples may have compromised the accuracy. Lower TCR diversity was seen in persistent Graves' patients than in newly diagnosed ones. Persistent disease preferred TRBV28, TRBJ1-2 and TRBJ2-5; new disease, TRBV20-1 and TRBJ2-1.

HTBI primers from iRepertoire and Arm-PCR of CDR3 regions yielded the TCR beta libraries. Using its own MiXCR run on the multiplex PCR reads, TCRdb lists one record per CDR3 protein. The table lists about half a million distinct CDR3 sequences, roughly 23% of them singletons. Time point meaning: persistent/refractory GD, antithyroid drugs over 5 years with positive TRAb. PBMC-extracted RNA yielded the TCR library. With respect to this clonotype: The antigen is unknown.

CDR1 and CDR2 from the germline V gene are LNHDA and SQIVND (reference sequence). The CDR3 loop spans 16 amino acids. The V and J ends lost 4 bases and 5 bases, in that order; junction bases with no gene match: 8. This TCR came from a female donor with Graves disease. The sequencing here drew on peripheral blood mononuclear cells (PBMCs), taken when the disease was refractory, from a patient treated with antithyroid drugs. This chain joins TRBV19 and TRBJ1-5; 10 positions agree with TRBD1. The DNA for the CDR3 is TGTGCCAGTAGTACCCTGGGACAGGGGACTCATCAGCCCCAGCATTTT. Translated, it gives CASSTLGQGTHQPQHF.